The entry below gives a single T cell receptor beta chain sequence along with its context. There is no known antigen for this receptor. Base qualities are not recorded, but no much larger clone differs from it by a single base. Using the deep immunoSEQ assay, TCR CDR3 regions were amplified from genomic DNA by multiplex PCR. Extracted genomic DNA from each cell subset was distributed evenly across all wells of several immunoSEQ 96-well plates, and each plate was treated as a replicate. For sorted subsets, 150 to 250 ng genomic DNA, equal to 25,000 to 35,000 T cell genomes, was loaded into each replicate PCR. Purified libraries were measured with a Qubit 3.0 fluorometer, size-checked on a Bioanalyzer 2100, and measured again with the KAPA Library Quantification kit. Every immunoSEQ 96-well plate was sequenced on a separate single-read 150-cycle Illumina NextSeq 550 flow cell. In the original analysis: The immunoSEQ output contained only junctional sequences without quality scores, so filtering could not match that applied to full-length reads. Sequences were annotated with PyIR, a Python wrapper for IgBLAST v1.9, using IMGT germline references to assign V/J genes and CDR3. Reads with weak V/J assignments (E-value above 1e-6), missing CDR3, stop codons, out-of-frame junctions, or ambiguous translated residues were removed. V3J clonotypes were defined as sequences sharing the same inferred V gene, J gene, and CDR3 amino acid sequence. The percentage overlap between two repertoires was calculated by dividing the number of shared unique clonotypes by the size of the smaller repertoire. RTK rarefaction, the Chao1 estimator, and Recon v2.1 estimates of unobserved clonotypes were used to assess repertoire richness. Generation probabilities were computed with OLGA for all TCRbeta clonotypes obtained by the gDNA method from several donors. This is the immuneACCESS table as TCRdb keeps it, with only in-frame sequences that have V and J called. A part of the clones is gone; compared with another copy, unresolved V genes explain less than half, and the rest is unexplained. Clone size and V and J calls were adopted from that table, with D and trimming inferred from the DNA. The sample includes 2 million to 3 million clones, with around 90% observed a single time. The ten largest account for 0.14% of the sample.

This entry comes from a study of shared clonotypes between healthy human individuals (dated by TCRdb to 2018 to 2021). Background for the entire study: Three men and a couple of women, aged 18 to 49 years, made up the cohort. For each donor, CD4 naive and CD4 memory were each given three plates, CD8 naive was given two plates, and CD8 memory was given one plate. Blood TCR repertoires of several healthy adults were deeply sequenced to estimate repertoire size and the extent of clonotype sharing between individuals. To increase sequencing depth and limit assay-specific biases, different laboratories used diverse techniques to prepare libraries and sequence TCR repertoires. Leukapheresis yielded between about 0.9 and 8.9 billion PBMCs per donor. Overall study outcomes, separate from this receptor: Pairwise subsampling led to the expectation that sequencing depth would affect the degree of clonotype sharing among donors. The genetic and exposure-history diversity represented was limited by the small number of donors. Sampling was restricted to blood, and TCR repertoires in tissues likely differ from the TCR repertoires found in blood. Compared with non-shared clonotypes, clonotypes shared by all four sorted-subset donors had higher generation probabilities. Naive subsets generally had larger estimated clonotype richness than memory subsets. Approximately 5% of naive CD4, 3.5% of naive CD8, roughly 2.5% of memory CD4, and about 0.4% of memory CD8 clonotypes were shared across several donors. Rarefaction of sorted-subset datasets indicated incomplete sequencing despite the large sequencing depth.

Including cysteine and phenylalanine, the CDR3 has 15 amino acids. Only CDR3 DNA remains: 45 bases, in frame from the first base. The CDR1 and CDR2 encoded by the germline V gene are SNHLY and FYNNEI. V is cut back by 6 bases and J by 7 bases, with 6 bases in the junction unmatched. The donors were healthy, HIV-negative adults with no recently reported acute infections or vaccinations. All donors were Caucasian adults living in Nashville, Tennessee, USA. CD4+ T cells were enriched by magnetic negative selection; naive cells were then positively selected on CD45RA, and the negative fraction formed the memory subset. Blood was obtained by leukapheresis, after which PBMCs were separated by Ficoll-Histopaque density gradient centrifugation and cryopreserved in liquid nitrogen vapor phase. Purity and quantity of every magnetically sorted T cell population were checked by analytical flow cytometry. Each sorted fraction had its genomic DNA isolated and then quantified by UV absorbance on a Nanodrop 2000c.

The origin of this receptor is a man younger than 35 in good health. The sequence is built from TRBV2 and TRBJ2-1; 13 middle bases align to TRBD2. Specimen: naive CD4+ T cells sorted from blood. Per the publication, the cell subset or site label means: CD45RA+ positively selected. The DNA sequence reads TGTGCCAGCAGAGGACTAGCGGGAGTGGTAAATGAGCAGTTCTTC. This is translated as CASRGLAGVVNEQFF. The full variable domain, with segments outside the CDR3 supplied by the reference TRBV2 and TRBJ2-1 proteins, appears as EPEVTQTPSHQVTQMGQEVILRCVPISNHLYFYWYRQILGQKVEFLVSFYNNEISEKSEIFDDQFSVERPDGSNFTLKIRSTKLEDSAMYFCASRGLAGVVNEQFFGPGTRLTVL.